The source of this TCR beta chain is a study of post-analysis software for immune sequencing data. Study-wide findings and caveats: Relative to controls, patients had several TRBV segments at higher frequency, with TRBV5-6, TRBV5-1 and TRBV20-1 among these. With F measure, samples from one preparation batch clustered together strongly.

The CDR3 runs to 12 residues. CDR1 is MNHEY and CDR2 is SVGAGI in the germline V gene. V lost 11 bases to trimming and J lost 2 bases, with 11 bases between them. cDNA libraries for TCR beta contained unique molecular identifiers. T cells numbering roughly 0.9 to 10 million yielded cDNA molecules that totaled about 500,000. TCRdb passed the PCR reads through MiXCR, listing each CDR3 protein once. The sample lists approximately 730,000 distinct CDR3 sequences, roughly 50% seen once, with approximately 5% in the top ten. Remarks on this clonotype: Its antigen is still unknown.

Sequenced sample: blood. The genes are TRBV6-5 and TRBJ2-3; D possibly corresponds to TRBD1 (5 bases). The TCR was taken from a girl between 10 and 17 years old with multiple sclerosis. CDR3 sequence reads: CACVGPTDTQYF. DNA of the CDR3: TGTGCCTGCGTGGGGCCCACAGATACGCAGTATTTT.